The 5 T cell receptor beta chains below were found in one sample sequenced in a study of beta chain features in type 1 diabetes. Sequencing targeted expressed TCRB transcripts, as all isolated RNA had been reverse transcribed. Assay: immunoSEQ multiplex PCR; the TCRdb copy retains only in-frame clones and omits some. The sample yields 680,000 or so clones, 15% to 18% seen once. Material: naive CD4+ T cells from blood. The receptors originated from a man between 18 and 35 years old in good health.

DNA of the CDR3: TGTGCCAGCAGTTTACAGGGGGACGAGACCCAGTACTTC. Protein product: CASSLQGDETQYF. The genes are TRBV6-5 and TRBJ2-5, with TRBD1 matching over 8 bases. J gave up 5 bases and V 4 bases, and 3 bases lay outside the gene matches. Germline CDR1 and CDR2: MNHEY and SVGAGI. This CDR3 spans 13 amino acids.

The chain recombines TRBV7-2 with TRBJ2-3; D is ambiguous. V gave up 3 bases and J gave up 0 bases, with 10 bases separating them. Germline loops: CDR1 SGHTA, CDR2 FQGNSA. The CDR3 is made up of 15 amino acids. DNA for the CDR3: TGTGCCAGCAGCTTTGGTCGGGTTAGCACAGATACGCAGTATTTT. Protein sequence: CASSFGRVSTDTQYF.

This clone was seen a handful of times. This same CDR3 is encoded by further DNA sequences in the sample. The V gene is TRBV7-3, the J gene TRBJ2-7; 12 nucleotides align to TRBD2. Germline CDR1 is SGHTA and CDR2 is FQGTGA. This CDR3 is 14 amino acids long. The trim removed 5 bases at V and 3 bases at J, leaving 2 bases unmatched. The CDR3 DNA reads TGTGCCAGCAGCCTGACTAGCGGGAGCTACGAGCAGTACTTC. Translated: CASSLTSGSYEQYF.

A few counts support this clone. V gene TRBV11-2 combines with J gene TRBJ2-5, with TRBD2 identical over 11 bases. The tail of the sequence fits TRBJ2-7 better, so the J call may be wrong. The CDR3 consists of 17 residues. CDR1 SGHAT and CDR2 FQNNGV come from the germline V gene. CDR3 sequence (DNA): TGTGCCAGCAGCCCGGGGGTCGGACTAGCGGGCTCCTACGAGCAGTACTTC. Protein sequence: CASSPGVGLAGSYEQYF.

This clone came up a few times. The chain has TRBV7-9 and TRBJ2-2; 7 bases map to TRBD2. V gave up 0 bases and J gave up 5 bases; unmatched junction bases: 3. This CDR3 is 15 amino acids long. Germline CDR1 is SEHNR and CDR2 is FQNEAQ (reference sequence). CDR3: CASSLAQGGTGELFF. Here the CDR3 DNA reads TGTGCCAGCAGCTTAGCGCAGGGAGGGACCGGGGAGCTGTTTTTT.